This TCR beta chain was sequenced during a study of shared clonotypes between healthy human individuals. Study details: Aged between 18 and 49, the donors were a couple of women and a few men.

Assay: immunoSEQ multiplex PCR; the TCRdb copy retains only in-frame clones and omits some. The table records roughly 2,000,000 clones, less than 95% of them present only once. CD45RO-negative cells were positively selected for CCR7, leaving out terminally differentiated effector memory CD45RA+ cells. Concerning this clone itself: Antigen unknown.

Notes on the study in general: The study generally estimated greater richness for naive than memory subsets.

Sequenced material: naive CD8+ T cells sorted from blood. This sequence originates from a man between 18 and 35 years old in good health.

CDR3 amino acids: CAISPGQGGKTQYF. CDR3 DNA: TGTGCCATCAGCCCGGGACAGGGTGGGAAGACCCAGTACTTC. V and J are TRBV10-3 and TRBJ2-5, with TRBD1 matching over 9 bases. Germline-derived CDR1 and CDR2 are ENHRY and SYGVKD. V lost 6 bases to trimming and J lost 6 bases; unmatched junction nucleotides: 8. CDR3 length equals 14 residues.